This TCR beta chain was profiled in a study of beta chain features in type 1 diabetes. Study results and caveats: Lower insertion and higher deletion counts appeared at VDJ junctions in type 1 diabetes patients. Shortening of TCRB CDR3s, moderate but significant, appeared in all four CD4+ subsets of Type 1 diabetes patients.

This clone was counted a few times. Antigen unknown. Expressed TCRB transcripts were sequenced because the entire RNA isolate underwent reverse transcription. Repertoires were generated with immunoSEQ multiplex PCR, while TCRdb's copy carries only in-frame clones and drops some. The table lists more than 250,000 clones, around 21% of them singletons. Germline lookup yields CDR1 MRHNA and CDR2 SNTAGT. V lost 4 bases to trimming and J lost 4 bases; unmatched junction nucleotides: 9. This CDR3 spans 16 amino acids. The sequence came from a middle-aged woman with type 1 diabetes. V usage is TRBV6-4 and J usage is TRBJ2-3; 9 bases line up with TRBD2. The specimen was naive CD4+ T cells from blood. DNA for the CDR3: TGTGCCAGCAGTGGATCAGGAGCGGGAGGCGCAGATACGCAGTATTTT. Translated, it gives CASSGSGAGGADTQYF.